Shown below are 19 T cell receptor beta chains from a single sample sequenced in a study of type 1 and type 2 diabetes patients. PCR was run on genomic DNA. The TCR beta CDR3 region was amplified using 30 forward and 13 reverse primers. A single record per CDR3 protein comes from TCRdb applying MiXCR to the multiplex PCR reads. This sample yields about 290,000 distinct CDR3 sequences, of which 45% to 60% are seen a single time; roughly an eighth belongs to the top ten. Specimen: peripheral blood mononuclear cells (PBMCs). These receptors were taken from a man aged 18 to 30 with type 2 diabetes.

The count of this clonotype is one. V usage is TRBV20-1 and J usage is TRBJ2-7; 10 nucleotides agree with TRBD1. V shed 1 base and J 5 bases; nucleotides not matched to a gene: 8. The CDR3 covers 15 residues. Per germline, CDR1 DFQATT and CDR2 SNEGSKA (reference sequence). CDR3 residues: CSARALTGGFDEQYF. In DNA, the CDR3 is TGCAGTGCTAGAGCTCTGACAGGGGGCTTCGACGAGCAGTACTTC.

The V gene is TRBV6-5, the J gene TRBJ2-7, with 9 positions matching TRBD2. The CDR3 contains 15 residues. V lost 0 bases to trimming and J lost 5 bases; unmatched junction nucleotides: 5. Germline V gives CDR1 MNHEY, CDR2 SVGAGI. The CDR3 nucleotides read TGTGCCAGCAGTTACTCGGGCGGGGGGGCGGACGAGCAGTACTTC. Its translation is CASSYSGGGADEQYF.

This clonotype was counted only a few times. The genes are TRBV6-5 and TRBJ2-7; D is possibly TRBD1 (6 bases). V lost 5 bases, J lost 2 bases, and 16 bases lay in between. Germline lookup yields CDR1 MNHEY and CDR2 SVGAGI. The CDR3 runs 15 residues. CDR3 DNA sequence: TGTGCCAGCAGTGTCCTAAACAGGGCGCCCTACGAGCAGTACTTC. It codes for CASSVLNRAPYEQYF.

This clonotype was seen more than once but under ten times. V gene TRBV27 combines with J gene TRBJ2-3, with D possibly TRBD2 on 5 matching bases. This CDR3 region has 13 residues. V was clipped by 2 bases and J by 7 bases, with 10 bases between them. In germline, CDR1 is MNHEY, CDR2 SMNVEV (reference sequence). The CDR3: CASSLNGGNTQYF. The CDR3, as DNA: TGTGCCAGCAGTTTAAACGGAGGAAATACGCAGTATTTT.

This clonotype was counted a single time. A read error may account for a junction end that differs from germline. V and J are TRBV10-3 and TRBJ2-3, with D perhaps being TRBD1 or TRBD2 (7 bases each). From germline, CDR1 is ENHRY and CDR2 SYGVKD. The CDR3 length is 15 residues. The CDR3 region is CAISAGGDHTVTQYF. DNA for the CDR3: TGTGCCATCAGTGCAGGGGGGGACCACACAGTTACGCAGTATTTT.

The chain uses TRBV7-3 and TRBJ2-1; 7 bases are shared with TRBD2. CDR3 length equals 12 residues. Germline lookup yields CDR1 SGHTA and CDR2 FQGTGA. Germline trimming cut 6 bases from V and 6 bases from J; bases unmatched to any gene: 2. CDR3 DNA: TGTGCCAGCAGATCTAGCGGCAATGAGCAGTTCTTC. Translated, it gives CASRSSGNEQFF.

The genes are TRBV4-2 and TRBJ2-7; D tentatively reads TRBD1 or TRBD2 (5 bases each). Trimming pared 0 bases from V and 2 bases from J, leaving 17 bases between. Looked up from germline, CDR1 is LGHNA and CDR2 is YNFKEQ. This CDR3 is 17 amino acids long. The CDR3 region is CASSQESRDAFPYEQYF. The CDR3 nucleotides read TGTGCCAGCAGCCAAGAGAGCCGGGACGCTTTCCCCTACGAGCAGTACTTC.

This clonotype was observed at least ten times. This chain joins TRBV7-2 and TRBJ2-5; perhaps TRBD1 as D (5 bases). In germline, CDR1 is SGHTA, CDR2 FQGNSA. V was shortened by 5 bases and J by 5 bases, with 6 bases between the two germline ends. The CDR3 covers 11 residues. The CDR3 here is CASSAGETQYF. For the CDR3, the DNA is TGTGCCAGCAGCGCAGGGGAGACCCAGTACTTC. The whole variable domain, filled in from reference TRBV7-2 and TRBJ2-5, reads GAGVSQSPSNKVTEKGKDVELRCDPISGHTALYWYRQSLGQGLEFLIYFQGNSAPDKSGLPSDRFSAERTGGSVSTLTIQRTQQEDSAVYLCASSAGETQYFGPGTRLLVL.

The chain couples TRBV10-2 to TRBJ1-2, with 9 nucleotides matching TRBD1. This CDR3 spans 19 amino acids. The ends lost 0 bases at V and 7 bases at J; junction bases unmatched: 18. Germline V lookup: CDR1 WSHSY, CDR2 SAAADI. CDR3 nucleotides: TGCGCCAGCAGTGAGTCCAACCTTGGGACAGGGCCCAGTGAGGCTGGCTACACCTTC. Its translation is CASSESNLGTGPSEAGYTF.

This clonotype was found a few times. V and J are TRBV9 and TRBJ1-2; D may be TRBD1 (6 bases). CDR3 length: 13 residues. Germline V CDR1 and CDR2: SGDLS, YYNGEE. V was trimmed by 0 bases and J by 5 bases, leaving 8 bases between them. CDR3 nucleotide sequence: TGTGCCAGCAGCGTAGGGACAGCTTATGGCTACACCTTC. Translated: CASSVGTAYGYTF.

This clonotype has only one observation. This clone may be a read error of a much larger clone one base away. The rearrangement uses TRBV2 and TRBJ2-3, with TRBD2 matching 8 bases. The CDR3 loop spans 14 amino acids. V was pared by 8 bases and J by 7 bases, with 11 bases of the junction left unmatched. Per the germline V gene, CDR1 is SNHLY and CDR2 is FYNNEI. In DNA, the CDR3 is TGTGCCAGCGGAGGGACTAGTGATCCACATACGCAGTATTTT. Translating gives CASGGTSDPHTQYF.

This clonotype was counted between two and nine times. This sequence joins TRBV6-6 and TRBJ1-2; D is unclear. Germline V gene lookup returns CDR1 MNHNY and CDR2 SVGAGI (reference sequence). The ends were cut back, 5 bases at V and 3 bases at J, with 10 bases in the middle. The CDR3 extends over 13 amino acids. The CDR3 DNA is TGTGCCAGCAGTCAGGACGGTTACTATGGCTACACCTTC. Translation gives CASSQDGYYGYTF.

The J gene is TRBJ2-7, the V gene TRBV19; 8 nucleotides match TRBD1. From germline, CDR1 is LNHDA and CDR2 SQIVND (reference sequence). V was clipped by 1 base and J by 7 bases; unmatched bases: 6. The CDR3 contains 14 residues. Written as DNA, the CDR3 is TGTGCCAGTAGTATAGGGCAGGGGGCGGAGGAGCAGTACTTC. Its protein is CASSIGQGAEEQYF.

V usage is TRBV12-3 or TRBV12-4 and J usage is TRBJ1-4; D is perhaps TRBD1 (5 bases). CDR3 length: 14 residues. The ends were cut back, 5 bases at V and 7 bases at J, with 14 bases in the middle. The CDR3 is CASSVFGASEKLFF. As DNA, the CDR3 is TGTGCCAGCAGTGTCTTTGGGGCGAGTGAAAAACTGTTTTTT.

This chain links TRBV2 with TRBJ1-2; D gene uncertain. V was cut by 4 bases and J by 9 bases, with 12 bases left in between. Germline CDR1 is SNHLY and CDR2 is FYNNEI. This CDR3 contains 12 residues. CDR3: CASSVGSESYTF. CDR3 DNA: TGTGCCAGCAGTGTCGGTTCGGAGAGCTACACCTTC.

In its sample, this clonotype was seen a few times. V is TRBV7-2 and J is TRBJ2-3; D unresolved. This CDR3 is 12 amino acids long. Germline V lookup: CDR1 SGHTA, CDR2 FQGNSA. Trimming pared 1 base from V and 7 bases from J, leaving 6 bases between. DNA for the CDR3: TGTGCCAGCAGCTTAGAACGTCATACGCAGTATTTT. Translation: CASSLERHTQYF.

This chain uses TRBV6-1 with TRBJ2-3; no definite D call. The CDR3 sequence is 11 residues long. Germline lookup yields CDR1 MNHNS and CDR2 SASEGT. V gave up 2 bases and J gave up 14 bases, with 11 bases separating them. The CDR3 coding sequence is TGTGCCAGCAGTGAACGGGTCCGAGGGTATTTT. Protein sequence: CASSERVRGYF.

This clonotype was detected only a few times. The CDR3 coding sequence is TGTGCCAGCAGTGACGAGGCAGCCGAGGTCTCGGCTGGGTATGGCTACACCTTC. This codes for CASSDEAAEVSAGYGYTF. This rearrangement joins TRBV2 to TRBJ1-2; D call uncertain. From germline, CDR1 is SNHLY and CDR2 FYNNEI. This CDR3 region has 18 residues. The V and J ends lost 3 bases and 5 bases respectively, with 25 bases between them.

The chain has TRBV5-1 and TRBJ1-1, with D possibly matching TRBD1 (6 bases). The V and J ends lost 4 bases and 3 bases respectively, with 16 bases between them. Germline-derived CDR1 and CDR2 are SGHRS and YFSETQ. The CDR3 is 15 amino acids. CDR3 DNA: TGCGCCAGCAGCGACCACAGGGAGGTGTACACTGAAGCTTTCTTT. This sequence encodes CASSDHREVYTEAFF.